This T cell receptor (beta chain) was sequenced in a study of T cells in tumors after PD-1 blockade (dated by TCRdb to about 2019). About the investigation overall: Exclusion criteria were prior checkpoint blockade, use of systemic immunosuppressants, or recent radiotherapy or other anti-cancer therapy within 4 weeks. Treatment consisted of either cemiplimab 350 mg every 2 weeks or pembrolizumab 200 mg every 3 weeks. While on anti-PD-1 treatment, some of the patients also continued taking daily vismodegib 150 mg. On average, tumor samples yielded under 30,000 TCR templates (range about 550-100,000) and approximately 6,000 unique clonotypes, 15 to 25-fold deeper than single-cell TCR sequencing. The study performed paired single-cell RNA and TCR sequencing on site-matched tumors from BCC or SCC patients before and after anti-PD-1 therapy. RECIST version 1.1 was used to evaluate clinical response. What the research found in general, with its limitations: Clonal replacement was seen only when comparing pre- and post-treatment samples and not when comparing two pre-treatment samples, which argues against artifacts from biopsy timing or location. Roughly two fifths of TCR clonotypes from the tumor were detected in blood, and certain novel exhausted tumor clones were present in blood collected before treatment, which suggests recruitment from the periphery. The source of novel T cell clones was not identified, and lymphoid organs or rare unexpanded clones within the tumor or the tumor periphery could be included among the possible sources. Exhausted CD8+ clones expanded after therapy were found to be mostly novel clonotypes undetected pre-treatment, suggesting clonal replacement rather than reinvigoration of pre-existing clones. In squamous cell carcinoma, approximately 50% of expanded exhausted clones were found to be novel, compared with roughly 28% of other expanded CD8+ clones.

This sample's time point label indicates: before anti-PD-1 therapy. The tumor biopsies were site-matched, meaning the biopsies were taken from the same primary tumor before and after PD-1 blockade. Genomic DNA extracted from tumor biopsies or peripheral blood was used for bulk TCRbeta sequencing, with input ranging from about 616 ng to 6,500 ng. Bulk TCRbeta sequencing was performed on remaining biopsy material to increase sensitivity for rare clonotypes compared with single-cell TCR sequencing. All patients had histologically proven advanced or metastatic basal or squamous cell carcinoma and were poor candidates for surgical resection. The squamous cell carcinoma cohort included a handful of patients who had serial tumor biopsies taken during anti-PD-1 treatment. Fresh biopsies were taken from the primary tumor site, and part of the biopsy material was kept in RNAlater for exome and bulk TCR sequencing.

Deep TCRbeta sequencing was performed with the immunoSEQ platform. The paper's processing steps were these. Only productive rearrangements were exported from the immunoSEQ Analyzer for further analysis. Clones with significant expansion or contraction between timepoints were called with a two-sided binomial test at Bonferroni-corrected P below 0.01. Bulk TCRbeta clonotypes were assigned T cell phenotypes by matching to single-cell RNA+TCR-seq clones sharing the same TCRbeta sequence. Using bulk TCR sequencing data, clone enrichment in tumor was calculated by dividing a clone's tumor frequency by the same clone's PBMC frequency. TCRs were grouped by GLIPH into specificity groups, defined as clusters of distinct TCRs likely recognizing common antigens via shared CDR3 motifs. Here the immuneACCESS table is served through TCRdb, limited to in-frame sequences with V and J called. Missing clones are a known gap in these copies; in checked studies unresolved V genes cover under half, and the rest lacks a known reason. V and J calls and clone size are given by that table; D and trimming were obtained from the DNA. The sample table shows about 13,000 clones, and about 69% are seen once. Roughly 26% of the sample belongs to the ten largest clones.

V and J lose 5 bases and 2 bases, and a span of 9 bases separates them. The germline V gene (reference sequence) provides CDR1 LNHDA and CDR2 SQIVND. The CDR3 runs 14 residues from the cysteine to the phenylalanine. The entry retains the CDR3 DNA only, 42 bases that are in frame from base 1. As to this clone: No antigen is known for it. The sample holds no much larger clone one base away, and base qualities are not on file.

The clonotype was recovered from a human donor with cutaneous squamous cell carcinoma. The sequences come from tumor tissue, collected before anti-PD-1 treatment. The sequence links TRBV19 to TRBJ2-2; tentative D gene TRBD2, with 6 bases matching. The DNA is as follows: TGTGCCAGTAGTCCGACTAGAAACACCGGGGAGCTGTTTTTT. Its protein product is CASSPTRNTGELFF.